The entry that follows covers one TCR beta chain sequence. Compared with germline, one end of the junction differs, possibly owing to a read error. The sample comes from a study of T cell responses to AZD1222 COVID-19 vaccine. Looked up from germline, CDR1 is SSHAT and CDR2 is FNYEAQ (reference sequence). The CDR3 loop spans 17 amino acids. Data came from immunoSEQ multiplex PCR; TCRdb stores just in-frame clones and leaves some out. The data contain 95,000 to 130,000 clones, approximately 90% of them seen just once; the ten biggest clones take up 1.6%. This sequence originates from an adult who received the AZD1222 COVID-19 vaccine. The source material was peripheral blood, sampled 28 days after the second AZD1222 dose. The rearrangement links TRBV7-7 to TRBJ1-4; the D is unclear. The chain's CDR3 is CASSLAHRDGKSEKLFF. The CDR3 DNA follows: TGTGCTAGCAGCTTAGCGCACCGGGATGGGAAGTCTGAAAAACTGTTTTTT.